Listed here is a single TCR beta chain. The sample comes from a study of T-cell memory formation after mild COVID-19. The CDR3 has 18 amino acids. Germline V gives CDR1 SQVTM, CDR2 ANQGSEA. V was pared by 4 bases and J by 0 bases, with 11 bases of the junction left unmatched. TCRdb re-called the 5' RACE reads through MiXCR, storing one row per CDR3 protein. The sample has some 130,000 distinct CDR3 sequences; 16% are singletons. The chain couples TRBV29-1 to TRBJ2-3; TRBD2 matches 12 bases. The sample taken for sequencing was PBMCs or a T cell subset sorted from them (not recorded which). The source of this sequence is an adult woman who had mild COVID-19 (a few samples of this study predate the infection). Cell type and time point are not known. CDR3 coding DNA: TGCAGCGTTGCGGGACTAGCGGGCAAAGAAGATAGCACAGATACGCAGTATTTT. It is translated as CSVAGLAGKEDSTDTQYF.